This record covers a single TCR beta chain. The data derive from a study of shared clonotypes between healthy human individuals. This table comes from immunoSEQ multiplex PCR, and its TCRdb copy is limited to in-frame clones, with some not included. The table lists fewer than 650,000 clones, roughly 79% of them singletons. The CDR3 runs to 13 residues. From germline, CDR1 is MDHEN and CDR2 SYDVKM. The trim removed 4 bases at V and 6 bases at J, leaving 4 bases unmatched. The TCR sequence derives from a woman between 35 and 50 years old in good health. Some clones in this sample may be carry-over from other donors' samples. The V and J genes are TRBV28 and TRBJ1-1; 8 nucleotides align to TRBD1. The sample comprised PBMCs. CDR3 in DNA: TGTGCCAGCAGTTGGACAGGGATACCTGAAGCTTTCTTT. Protein product: CASSWTGIPEAFF.